These 5 T cell receptor beta chains came from one sample sequenced in a study of T cell clonality in common variable immunodeficiency. Clones were read by immunoSEQ multiplex PCR, and TCRdb kept only the in-frame ones, dropping some. The sample yields 52,000 or so clones, without any singletons. The sequencing input was peripheral blood mononuclear cells. The receptors originated from a person aged 18 to 75 in good health.

As concerns this clone: Read sequence stops 3 residues before the CDR3 end, and the germline J gene provides the missing end. The V call is TRBV19, the J call TRBJ2-5; the match to TRBD2 covers 11 bases. Per germline, CDR1 LNHDA and CDR2 SQIVND (reference sequence). This CDR3 region has 18 residues. The CDR3 is CASSIVSGGASSTDTQYF. CDR3 DNA (partial): TGTGCCAGTAGTATAGTTAGCGGGGGGGCCTCGAGCACAGATACC.

In its sample, this clone was seen many times. Read sequence stops 3 residues before the CDR3 end, and the germline J gene provides the missing end. This chain joins TRBV19 and TRBJ1-1, with D possibly TRBD1 on 5 matching bases. Per germline, CDR1 LNHDA and CDR2 SQIVND (reference sequence). This CDR3 region has 11 residues. Here the CDR3 reads CASSSRVGAFF. The CDR3 bases that were read are TGTGCCAGTAGTAGCAGGGTTGGA.

Many counts were recorded for this clone. The CDR3 end falls 3 residues outside the read, so it is completed with the germline J gene. The chain uses TRBV6-2 or TRBV6-3 and TRBJ1-1, with 7 bases identical to TRBD1. The CDR3 is made up of 14 amino acids. V shed 5 bases and J 6 bases; nucleotides not matched to a gene: 9. Germline V gene data show CDR1 as MNHEY and CDR2 as SVGEGT. The CDR3 sequence is CASSGTGAVAEAFF. The sequenced part of the CDR3 DNA is TGTGCCAGCAGTGGTACAGGGGCCGTCGCTGAA.

This clone was found a few times. A much larger clone differs by one base, so this may be a read error. The read ends 3 residues shy of where the CDR3 ends; the end is completed using the germline J gene. The chain is built from TRBV10-2 and TRBJ1-2, with 8 positions matching TRBD1. V was clipped by 3 bases and J by 5 bases; unmatched bases: 8. The CDR3 totals 15 residues. Germline V gene lookup returns CDR1 WSHSY and CDR2 SAAADI. The CDR3 loop reads CASSEGQGFGYGYTF. The sequenced part of the CDR3 DNA is TGCGCCAGCAGTGAAGGACAGGGTTTCGGATATGGC.

The table lists this clone with many counts. At one end the junction does not follow the germline gene, possibly because of a read error. CDR3 DNA, as far as it was read: TGCGCCAGCAGCCAAGACCCGCAGGGGGCGGGTGAA. Its translation is CASSQDPQGAGE. The full CDR3 sequence reads CASSQDPQGAGEAFF. The V call is TRBV4-2, the J call TRBJ1-1; 8 bases are a match to TRBD1. The read falls 3 residues short of the CDR3 end, and the missing part is taken from the germline J gene. The CDR3 totals 15 residues. The germline V gene encodes CDR1 LGHNA and CDR2 YNFKEQ.